The entry below describes one TCR beta chain. The clone's antigen remains unknown. No much larger clonotype is one base removed from it; base qualities were not supplied. The patients had resection in Japan or China between about 2013 and 2017. Histologic diagnosis of each case was confirmed independently by two lung cancer pathologists on H&E slides. Premalignant or tumor cells were enriched for nucleic acid extraction by macro-dissection performed after pathologic assessment. The AllPrep DNA/RNA FFPE Kit was used to isolate DNA from FFPE tissue. The data were taken from a study of immune evolution from preneoplasia to lung adenocarcinoma (dated by TCRdb to the early 2020s). Regarding the complete study: HLA loss of heterozygosity was found in under 8.5% of AIS, roughly 15% of MIA and 30% to 40% of ADC lesions, and in no AAH lesions. The sample size depended on which specimens were available, not on a prior power calculation. A total of around 58 patients with pulmonary nodules who underwent surgical resection were included in the overall cohort. POLYSOLVER was used to infer class I HLA alleles from exome data, and LOHHLA was used to detect allele-specific HLA loss. The immune data were integrated with whole exome sequencing and methylation data obtained from the same cohort of nodules. Immune contexture across lung adenocarcinoma precursors and invasive adenocarcinoma was profiled using immune gene expression, TCR sequencing and multiplex immunofluorescence. It was reported in the study that more than 85 samples were used for TCR sequencing. Resected precursor lesions (AAH, AIS, MIA) and invasive adenocarcinomas were each compared against paired morphologically normal lung tissue. The TCR sequencing data were obtained from some 50 patients.

Broader findings and caveats from the paper: All patients were from Japan and China, so applicability to Western populations was uncertain. Clonality was highest in normal lung, while later-stage lesions appeared to show lower clonality but higher T cell density and diversity. The findings were based on association rather than direct causation, and larger cohorts with long-term follow-up and longitudinal biopsies were deemed needed. KRAS-mutant nodules showed the highest T cell clonality compared with EGFR-mutant or double wild-type lesions. Normal lung had the highest top T cell clone frequencies, which appeared to decline progressively from AAH through AIS, MIA and invasive adenocarcinoma.

From the cysteine through the phenylalanine, the CDR3 covers 14 amino acids. Kept here is only the CDR3 DNA, which spans 42 bases and is read in frame from base 1. V is cut by 5 bases and J by 4 bases, and the space between the germline ends is 13 bases. The CDR1 and CDR2 encoded by the germline V gene are SGHTS and YDEGEE. The immunoSEQ hsTCRbeta Kit was used to sequence TCR beta CDR3 regions from DNA. The authors processed their data as follows. The ImmunoSEQ Analyzer was used to analyse the TCR sequencing data. T cell clonality was defined as 1 minus Pielou's evenness computed on productive rearrangements. The inverse Simpson index, applied to productive templates, was used to measure T cell diversity. T cell density was TCR beta template counts normalized to usable DNA, estimated by amplifying and sequencing housekeeping genes. Two-sided Kruskal-Wallis tests were used to compare TCR metrics between histologic stages. TCRdb limited this immuneACCESS table to in-frame rearrangements with V and J called. A share of clones is missing; checked studies link under half to unresolved V genes, and the rest is unexplained. From that table come the V and J calls and clone size; the DNA was used to work out D and trimming. The table for this sample lists under 13,000 clones; more than 70% of them were counted only once. Roughly 1.6% of the sample goes to the ten largest clones.

The rearranged chain carries TRBV5-8 and TRBJ1-5; the D segment could be TRBD1, given 5 matching bases. The sequenced sample was FFPE minimally invasive lung adenocarcinoma tissue. This specimen's cell subset or site label, interpreted: micro-invasive lung adenocarcinoma (MIA). This clonotype was sampled from a person between 70 and 80 years old with lung adenocarcinoma. The DNA is TGTGCCAGCAGACGTCTAGACAGAAATCAGCCCCAGCATTTT. Its translation is CASRRLDRNQPQHF.